This T cell receptor (beta chain) was profiled in a study of molecular identifiers for immune sequencing clone quantification. Across the study: The replicate experiment used RNA from approximately 20,000 or 100,000 naive CD8 cells. This RNA was split into five aliquots, and four of them were sequenced. Study-wide results and caveats: Over 99% of effector molecules, but under 1% in naive cells, were held by clones with more than 20 RNA copies.

Worth noting for this clonotype: The antigen is unknown.

In preparing bulk TCR libraries, previously described methods and listed TCR primers were used. MiXCR was run by TCRdb on the PCR reads, yielding one entry per CDR3 protein. The top ten clones hold roughly 0.7% of a sample with approximately 320,000 distinct CDR3 sequences, about a quarter of them seen once. Sequencing used naive CD8+ T cells from blood, with Jurkat cell RNA spiked in. Subset of the sample: FACS-sorted CD8+CD4-CCR7+CD45RA+ naive T cells. This TCR was recovered from a human donor in good health. Some libraries in this study had Jurkat cell RNA spiked in.

DNA for the CDR3: TGCGCCAGCAGTGAGACTGCAGTGATCTCTGGAAACACCATATATTTT. Translation gives CASSETAVISGNTIYF. The chain recombines TRBV10-2 with TRBJ1-3, with no clear D. From germline, CDR1 is WSHSY and CDR2 SAAADI. This CDR3 has 16 residues. Trimming removed 2 bases from V and 0 bases from J, with 11 bases in between.